Below, 5 T cell receptor beta chains from the same sample are listed, as sequenced in a study of Ad26.COV2.S vaccination and SARS-CoV-2 variants. The treatment was: around 19 received Ad26.COV2.S at low or high dose, single or two shots; about 5 received placebo; per-sample allocation not given. The samples date from day 63 after the first vaccine or placebo injection. Only in-frame clones appear in the TCRdb table, and some are missing; sequencing was by immunoSEQ multiplex PCR. The table shows about 440,000 clones, with around 90% occurring only once. Material: peripheral blood, obtained in a trial of Ad26.COV2.S vaccine versus placebo. The receptors shown here come from a person between 18 and 65 years old who received the Ad26.COV2.S COVID-19 vaccine or a placebo.

This rearrangement joins TRBV28 to TRBJ1-4; no clear D. V lost 2 bases and J lost 0, with 7 bases in between. Germline-derived CDR1 and CDR2 are MDHEN and SYDVKM. There are 15 residues in the CDR3. CDR3 loop: CASSLGGSTNEKLFF. The CDR3 nucleotides are TGTGCCAGCAGTTTAGGCGGATCAACTAATGAAAAACTGTTTTTT.

V gene TRBV6-5 combines with J gene TRBJ2-5; 7 nucleotides line up with TRBD2. This CDR3 is built from 14 residues. Germline V CDR1 and CDR2: MNHEY, SVGAGI. V shed 6 bases and J 5 bases; nucleotides not matched to a gene: 9. DNA for the CDR3: TGTGCCAGCAGAACGGGGAGGGCCGGGGAGACCCAGTACTTC. It encodes CASRTGRAGETQYF.

The chain recombines TRBV27 with TRBJ2-5, with D tentatively TRBD2 (6 bases). The CDR3 has 14 amino acids. The V gene's germline CDR1 is MNHEY and CDR2 SMNVEV (reference sequence). Trimming left V 5 bases short and J 1 base short, with 11 bases between. The CDR3 sequence is CASSPGLSQETQYF. The CDR3 bases are TGTGCCAGCAGTCCGGGACTGTCCCAAGAGACCCAGTACTTC.

This clone was found a few times. The CDR3 DNA sequence: TGTGCCAGCAGCTTGGGGACAGGGAATTCACCCCTCCACTTT. Protein product: CASSLGTGNSPLHF. The chain links TRBV7-9 to TRBJ1-6, with 9 bases identical to TRBD1. J was trimmed by 7 bases and V by 3 bases; bases with no gene match: 1. The CDR3 has 14 amino acids. Germline V gives CDR1 SEHNR, CDR2 FQNEAQ (reference sequence).

The chain couples TRBV27 to TRBJ1-1; D gene uncertain. Trimming removed 2 bases at V and 4 bases at J, with 11 bases between. CDR3 length equals 14 residues. The V gene's germline CDR1 is MNHEY and CDR2 SMNVEV (reference sequence). CDR3 bases: TGTGCCAGCAGTTTAAGTGGAGGGCCCACTGAAGCTTTCTTT. It yields the protein CASSLSGGPTEAFF.